This paragraph covers one TCR beta chain sequence. Its antigen is unknown. Base qualities are not recorded, but no much larger clone differs from it by a single base. Between the V and J ends, shortened by 5 bases and 8 bases respectively, the junction contains 15 bases. According to the germline V gene, CDR1 reads SGHTA and CDR2 reads FQGNSA. Spanning cysteine to phenylalanine, the CDR3 consists of 13 amino acids. Only the CDR3 portion is preserved as DNA: 39 bases, with reading frame beginning at the first base. This entry is derived from a study of cytomegalovirus exposure and HLA in healthy donors listed by TCRdb under 2017. About the full investigation: In an earlier analysis of some 550 of the donors, about 260 Gb of sequence data and 117 million unique TCR beta sequences from 180 million or so T cells were reported. A later genetic analysis took genome-wide SNP genotypes for about 55% of the roughly 700 donors and used that subset as a discovery cohort. The later analysis used no new phenotypic data to find candidate immune exposures, relying instead on TCR beta sequences and their occurrence across donors. A separate validation cohort of roughly 110 different subjects was used in addition to the 666-subject first cohort. The study used immunosequencing to profile the T cell repertoires of approximately 640 subjects and linked those repertoires to cytomegalovirus serostatus. Among some 400 genotyped donors of the cohort, an average of approximately 240,000 unique TCR beta nucleotide sequences were sequenced per donor, around 20% of them non-productive. An earlier analysis of around 580 of the donors used high-throughput TCR beta sequencing to judge whether each TCR beta V gene segment behaved as functional or pseudogenic. Donor age, sex, ethnicity and CMV serostatus were compiled alongside the repertoire data. High-throughput TCR immunosequencing, statistical association of individual TCRs with disease status, and machine learning were combined to predict cytomegalovirus infection status. Of the approximately 400 genotyped donors, 81% were placed in the genetic ancestry cluster associated with self-reported Caucasian donors. A later analysis re-analyzed previously published TCR beta repertoires from 666 donors and added high-resolution HLA genotyping to study TCR occurrence patterns. All discovery cohort repertoires had been generated on a single sequencing platform. A few DR-DQ haplotypes were treated as single units for association and clustering because of strong linkage in the cohort. The number of typed donors differed by locus: roughly 620-640 for A, B, C, DRB1 and DQB1; approximately 520 for DQA1; 600 to 610 for DPA1; and roughly 450 for DPB1. The study was designed to test whether signatures of past pathogen exposure could be identified by cataloging public T cell receptors. HLA typing included class I and class II loci at four-digit resolution. Around 300 gigabases of sequencing data and approximately 80 million unique TCR sequences were included in an early release covering roughly 600 HLA-typed donors. Overall results and qualifications from the work: A group of highly shared sequence variants was considered likely to be a technical artifact of the sequencing pipeline. Compared with the 666-donor mean, donors in an Asian-associated ancestry cluster had fewer N-insertions in productive TCRs, according to a later genetic analysis. A further reported finding was that TCR beta sequences accurately predicted the HLA-A and HLA-B alleles for most subjects in the first cohort. At a false discovery rate of 0.05, a later analysis linked under 20,000 TCR beta sequences to specific HLA alleles. According to a later analysis, most CMV-associated TCR beta chains appeared to be HLA-restricted, and the HLA associations seemed to be driven largely by CMV exposure. A total of 150 to 200 TCR beta chains were listed by the study as associated with cytomegalovirus. Assigning TCR associations to individual alleles was difficult when HLA alleles, especially DR and DQ, strongly co-occurred. In a later genetic analysis, a missense DCLRE1C variant was associated with V-gene and J-gene trimming of TCR beta chains, and the association was replicated in an independent cohort. Because HLA typing was unavailable for some donors at each locus, only the typed subset was used in association tests. A later analysis found that HLA-associated TCR beta chains were more clonally expanded and had lower generation probabilities than equally common non-associated chains. According to a later analysis, parvovirus B19, influenza, CMV and Epstein-Barr virus appeared linked to several top co-occurrence clusters. According to the authors, the approach could potentially be generalized to other disease states and immunological phenotypes. In vitro tests confirmed that a few of the cytomegalovirus-associated TCR beta chains recognize cytomegalovirus antigens. Linkage disequilibrium might explain the correlated functional status among segregating V segments, but an unknown experimental factor could not be ruled out. Immune exposure information for the cohort was limited to CMV serostatus. Because counts were too low, fewer than 20 rarely observed V segments, including chromosome 9 orphons, were excluded from the earlier analysis of around 640 of the donors. According to a later analysis, TCR association rates differed among HLA loci, with DRB1 alleles showing the most associated TCRs and HLA-C alleles showing the fewest. Most TCR sequences were seen in very few donors, while some public TCRs were found in many individuals. The 87-base-pair reads could not distinguish some IMGT-functional V segments, including TRBV6-2 and TRBV6-3, so those segments were excluded. Sequencing depth was assumed to be roughly uniform across donors in the presence/absence analyses, though that assumption may not hold. Cytomegalovirus status was reported to be diagnosed by the classifier with high specificity and sensitivity in both the original and validation cohorts. Broadly in line with IMGT annotations, most TCR beta V segments showed up in productive rearrangements about 87% or about 30% of the time in an earlier analysis of several hundred of the donors. Only TCR beta chains were sequenced in this cohort, and the absence of alpha or paired-chain data limited detectable features.

The cohort comprised more than 550 healthy bone marrow donors. All cohort members were sampled while nominally healthy, although unrecorded immune exposures were likely present. The donor was CMV seropositive and belonged to the group of 250 to 300 seropositive cohort members. Each donor provided a peripheral blood sample, and peripheral blood mononuclear cells were used for TCR beta sequencing. Genomic DNA extraction from the blood cell samples was performed with the Qiagen DNeasy Blood Extraction Kit. Library method: the immunoSEQ multiplex PCR assay. For the multiplex PCR, a mixture combining 60 forward primers for TCR Vbeta segments and 13 reverse primers for TCR Jbeta segments was used. A multiplex PCR assay on genomic DNA amplified the CDR3 region of rearranged TCR beta genes. On the Illumina HiSeq System, the amplified TCR beta libraries were sequenced as 87-base-pair reads. The original methods were these. In a later analysis, approximately 74 million unique TCR beta chains were counted across the 500 to 700 repertoires, and around 11 million of these chains were shared by at least two donors. Raw reads were error-corrected and collapsed into unique sequences by a nearest-neighbor algorithm in which closely related sequences were merged to remove PCR and sequencing errors. CDR3 sequences were aligned to IMGT reference sequences to assign V, D and J gene segments. For a sequence to be retained, a match of at least six nucleotides to both a V gene segment and a J gene segment was required. Rearrangements were called productive when the CDR3 lacked stop codons and stayed in frame with V and J; all others were non-productive. Following IMGT convention, CDR3 was defined as the stretch from the second conserved V-encoded cysteine to the conserved J-encoded phenylalanine. In an earlier analysis of 500 to 650 of the donors, sequences lacking an unambiguous match to a single V gene segment were excluded. An earlier analysis of a few hundred of the donors called V segments functional above 56.7% productive rearrangements and segregating when the between-donor standard deviation exceeded 5%. To diagnose cytomegalovirus status from the catalog of TCR beta chain sequences, a statistical classification framework was built. In a later analysis, V and J genes were assigned by comparing TCR nucleotide sequences against IMGT/GENE-DB human TR gene sequences. Using the TCRdist pipeline, a later analysis assigned CDR3 sequences along with most-parsimonious VDJ recombination scenarios. In a later analysis, every TCR beta chain was defined by the combination of its CDR3 amino acid sequence and its V-gene family, and reads without a unique V-gene family were dropped. As a way to deal with suspected cross-contamination and a sequencing artifact, a later analysis dropped 640 or so nucleotide sequences that were highly shared and had low generation probability. In a later analysis, a clonal expansion index for each public chain was calculated from normalized within-repertoire ranks of inferred template counts. A later analysis computed generation probabilities with a VDJ recombination model fitted to out-of-frame rearrangements, and checked the results against IGoR. Hypergeometric tests were used in a later analysis to score TCR-TCR, TCR-HLA and TCR-CMV co-occurrence, with a repertoire-size bias correction applied to the TCR pairs. False discovery rates were estimated in a later analysis by permuting HLA or CMV assignments 20 times. In a later analysis, co-occurring TCRs were grouped using DBSCAN, with TCRdist sequence similarity added in when clustering inside HLA-allele-positive subsets. Co-occurrence clustering excluded repertoires with fewer than 30,000 or more than 120,000 public chains, plus five with anomalous nucleotide sharing. TCRdb carries this immuneACCESS record with in-frame sequences only. Its versions omit some clonotypes, under half of them owing to an unresolved V gene in the studies checked, with the rest unexplained. The DNA was the basis for D and trimming; V, J and clone size are from that table. This sample has more than 95,000 clones in its table, and approximately 74% of those were observed once. The top ten hold around 3% of the sample.

The sample comprised PBMCs. Rearrangement joined TRBV7-2 to TRBJ1-1, and the D gene may be TRBD1, 5 bases matching. The origin of this receptor is a female donor in good health and CMV-seropositive. The nucleotide sequence reads TGTGCCAGCAGCCAGGGAACACAGAGGGAAGCTTTCTTT. Its coded protein is CASSQGTQREAFF.